The following is a T cell receptor (beta chain) sequence with its context. The antigen is unknown. The survey-level immunoSEQ assay was used. Generated by immunoSEQ multiplex PCR, the TCRdb table keeps only in-frame clones and is missing some. The table shows about 21,000 clones, with less than 80% occurring only once. This entry belongs to a study of STAT5B mutations in CD4+ large granular lymphocyte leukemia. The CDR3 length is 14 residues. Germline-derived CDR1 and CDR2 are SGHNT and YENEEA. Unmatched junction bases numbered 12, after V lost 8 bases and J lost 9 bases. Study-level results: Top patient clones used TRBV06 genes more often: 8/27 versus 2/35 in controls. CD4-sorted patient repertoires seemed more clonal than healthy CD4+ repertoires.

Material for sequencing was CD4+ T cells from blood buffy coats. This clonotype was sampled from a human donor in good health. The gene calls are TRBV11-3 and TRBJ2-1, with TRBD1 matching over 8 bases. The CDR3 DNA follows: TGTGCCAGCCAAAGGACAGGGATAGAGGGTGAGCAGTTCTTC. Its protein is CASQRTGIEGEQFF.